This T cell receptor beta chain was recovered during a study of OX40 agonist ivuxolimab in advanced cancers. Study summary: Ivuxolimab, which is an agonistic anti-OX40 (CD134) antibody, was administered to the patients.

Here immunoSEQ multiplex PCR was the method, and the copy in TCRdb shows in-frame clones only, minus some. The data contain about 80,000 clones, around 93% of them singletons. The V end lost 5 bases, the J end lost 2 bases, and 15 bases lay between the germline ends. The CDR3 consists of 15 residues. Germline V gene lookup returns CDR1 LNHDA and CDR2 SQIVND (reference sequence). The source material was CD4+ or CD8+ T cells sorted from blood, sampled in a trial of the OX40 agonist ivuxolimab. This sequence joins TRBV19 and TRBJ1-2; tentative D call: TRBD1 (6 bases). This receptor was obtained from an adult with an advanced solid tumor such as melanoma, head and neck, liver or kidney cancer. This CDR3 reads CASSPSVQGNYGYTF. CDR3 coding DNA: TGTGCCAGTAGTCCCTCCGTACAGGGAAACTATGGCTACACCTTC.